This T cell receptor beta chain was sequenced during a study of T cell responses to AZD1222 COVID-19 vaccine. In the study overall: Combined were second doses at about 4 or about 12 weeks.

Germline CDR1 and CDR2: GTSNPN and SVGIG (reference sequence). The CDR3 contains 13 residues. V shed 3 bases and J shed 2 bases, with 10 bases lying between them. Assay: immunoSEQ multiplex PCR; the TCRdb copy retains only in-frame clones and omits some. The sample consists of some 130,000 clones, more than 85% of them appearing once. The sequencing here drew on peripheral blood, taken on day 0 of AZD1222 vaccination. The receptor comes from an adult in good health. This chain links TRBV30 with TRBJ1-2; D remains ambiguous. CDR3 amino acids: CAWRKALNYGYTF. The CDR3 bases are TGTGCCTGGAGGAAGGCCTTAAACTATGGCTACACCTTC.